This T cell receptor beta chain appears in the sequencing data of a study of T cell repertoires in cytomegalovirus infection (dated 2019 in TCRdb). Looking at the study overall: The HLA type of each donor mattered for the analysis, because public TCR beta signatures pointed to carriage of CMV infection along with the matching HLA type.

Sequencing instrument: Illumina HiSeq 1500. TCRdb passed the public sequencing reads through fastp at Q25 and MiXCR, retaining productive beta sequences. Under each unique CDR3 protein, matching rows form one entry showing the most common genes and DNA. The sample includes some 390,000 distinct CDR3 sequences, with 15% to 20% observed a single time. In total, the top ten clones hold 7.5% to 9.5% of the sample. Overall results and qualifications from the work: The ex vivo response was dominated by HLA-C-restricted CMV-specific TCR beta clonotypes, and the single most frequent clonotype in two of eight donors was supplied by these HLA-C-restricted clonotypes. Carriers of CMV infection plus the relevant HLA type were discriminated by the cumulative frequency of public TCR beta family members in the study cohort and in an independent 352-donor cohort.

V lost 5 bases and J lost 1 base, and the count of bases not matched to a germline gene is 4. The CDR3 covers 14 residues, taking in both the cysteine and the phenylalanine. Solely the CDR3 DNA is kept, with 42 bases framed from the first base. CDR1 and CDR2, per the germline V gene, are SGHTA and FQGNSA. About this clonotype itself: Its binding antigen is unknown. Base quality data are lacking; no much larger clone is found one base away.

The sample taken for sequencing was PBMCs. This clonotype originated in a human donor in good health (CMV status not recorded). Some clones in this sample may be carry-over from other donors' samples. Recombination connected TRBV7-2 to TRBJ1-1, and TRBD1 aligns with 7 junction nucleotides. The CDR3 is CASSEDRWNTEAFF. The sequenced DNA is TGTGCCAGCAGCGAGGACAGGTGGAACACTGAAGCTTTCTTT. The full variable domain, with segments outside the CDR3 supplied by the reference TRBV7-2 and TRBJ1-1 proteins, appears as GAGVSQSPSNKVTEKGKDVELRCDPISGHTALYWYRQSLGQGLEFLIYFQGNSAPDKSGLPSDRFSAERTGGSVSTLTIQRTQQEDSAVYLCASSEDRWNTEAFFGQGTRLTVV.